This is a list of T cell receptor beta chains from one sample in a study of metastatic and nonmetastatic thyroid tumors. TCRdb re-called clones from the PCR reads using MiXCR. The sample carries 15,000 to 20,000 clones, 15% to 19% recorded once. The specimen was blood. These TCRs come from a female donor with papillary thyroid cancer or a benign thyroid nodule (not recorded which). Some clones in this sample may be carry-over from other donors' samples. Both conserved end residues are part of each CDR3. D genes are given only for firm matches. Expanded clones are given a class, and other clones once, few, many or no size at all.

>NA|TRBJ2-1|many|TRBV28
TGTGCCGGCAGTTTTAGGGATGAGCAGTTCTTC
CAGSFRDEQFF
>TRBD1|TRBJ2-1|medium-sized|TRBV6-2/TRBV6-3
TGTGCCAGCACTTACCGGGACAGGGGTCTAAACAATGAGCAGTTTTTC
CASTYRDRGLNNEQFF
>NA|TRBJ1-6|many|TRBV5-1
TGCGCCAGCACCCCCAACACGGATTCACCCCTCCACTTT
CASTPNTDSPLHF
>NA|TRBJ1-4|NA|TRBV5-1
TGCGCCAGCAGCTTGGCTGGATCCGCAACTAATGAAAAACTGTTTTTT
CASSLAGSATNEKLFF
>NA|TRBJ2-5|many|TRBV2
TGTGCCAGCAGTGACCGGTGGGGGGAAGAGACCCAGTACTTC
CASSDRWGEETQYF
>TRBD2|TRBJ2-1|many|TRBV20-1
TGCAGTGCAACGAGCGGGGACTACAATGAGCAGTTCTTC
CSATSGDYNEQFF
>TRBD2|TRBJ2-7|few|TRBV15
TGTTCCACCAGCAGAGAAGCGGGAGTGCCAGACGAGCAGTACTTC
CSTSREAGVPDEQYF
>NA|TRBJ1-3|many|TRBV3-1
TGTGCCAGCAGCTTCTACTCTGGAAACACCATATATTTT
CASSFYSGNTIYF
>NA|TRBJ2-1|many|TRBV18
TGTGCCAGCTTAGTAACGGGAGAGAGAGACAATGAGCAGTTCTTC
CASLVTGERDNEQFF
>TRBD1|TRBJ2-1|medium-sized|TRBV12-3/TRBV12-4
TGTGCCAGCAGCAGAATACAGGGGCGGCTGTTCTTC
CASSRIQGRLFF
>NA|TRBJ1-1|many|TRBV7-2
TGTGCCAGCAGCGCCACGCGGGGTGTGAACACTGAAGCTTTCTTT
CASSATRGVNTEAFF
>TRBD1|TRBJ1-4|many|TRBV11-2
TGTGCCAGCAGCCAGGGACAGGGGCTGGAAAAACTGTTTTTT
CASSQGQGLEKLFF
>TRBD2|TRBJ2-2|medium-sized|TRBV20-1
TGCAGTGCTAGAGAGGCCAGCGGGGGTGCCGGGGAGCTGTTTTTT
CSAREASGGAGELFF
>TRBD1|TRBJ1-2|many|TRBV7-2
TGTGCCAGCAGCTTAGACAGGGGAGCGCAGGGCTACACCTTC
CASSLDRGAQGYTF
>NA|TRBJ2-3|many|TRBV19
TGTGCCAGTATGCAAGGGGGTTGGTCAGATACGCAGTATTTT
CASMQGGWSDTQYF
>TRBD1|TRBJ2-5|many|TRBV11-2
TGTGCCAGCAGCCCCCCGGGACAGGGGGTAGGAAGAGAGACCCAGTACTTC
CASSPPGQGVGRETQYF
>NA|TRBJ1-2|many|TRBV5-4
TGTGCCAGCAGCCGGCGGGGGGCCGAAATGGGCTACACCTTC
CASSRRGAEMGYTF
>TRBD1|TRBJ2-7|many|TRBV20-1
TGCAGTGCTTACCGGGACAGTATCTACGAGCAGTACTTC
CSAYRDSIYEQYF